This record concerns one T cell receptor (beta chain) sequence. The antigen it recognizes is unknown. No base qualities exist here, and no much larger clone lies one base off it. The entry originates in a study of blood T cell repertoires in COVID-19 (dated by TCRdb to about 2020). For the wider study: Samples covering the acute and convalescent phases of COVID-19 were provided by collaborators in the United States, Italy and Spain. The prospective study material was composed of cDNA or gDNA derived from T cells, B-cell-depleted T cells, or PBMCs. The dataset comprised deeply sampled blood TCRbeta repertoires from subjects exposed to, actively infected with, or recovered from COVID-19. A freely available public database, intended as a resource for researchers studying the immune response to SARS-CoV-2, is where the repertoires were released. Samples came from the ongoing ImmuneRACE study (first 160 participants) plus 1,254 subjects from 6 global collaborators. Sample metadata almost always included a de-identified subject ID, COVID-19 status, age in years and sex. HLA class I and class II types, where available, came from metadata supplied by the sample provider rather than from assay-based typing. Points the paper makes about the study in general: How much clinical and demographic metadata was included differed by source and by participant, and the metadata was provided uncurated.

Each collaborating institution followed its own protocols to collect whole blood in K2EDTA tubes. For TCRbeta analysis, collaborators shipped samples as frozen whole blood, isolated PBMCs, or DNA extracted from either of those sample types. TCRbeta CDR3 regions were amplified from genomic DNA using the immunoSEQ Assay, a bias-controlled multiplex PCR. The authors' pipeline ran thus. Nucleated cell counts per sample were estimated from amplification of reference gene primers within the assay. To quantify the absolute abundance of each unique TCRbeta CDR3 rearrangement, sequence reads were collapsed and filtered. For each sample, productive Simpson clonality was calculated as the square root of Simpson's diversity index across productive rearrangements. Here the immuneACCESS table is served through TCRdb, limited to in-frame sequences with V and J called. Missing clones are a known gap in these copies; in checked studies unresolved V genes cover under half, and the rest lacks a known reason. V and J calls and clone size follow that table, whereas D and trimming were derived from the DNA. This sample lists about 100,000 clones; approximately 91% were detected once. Around 2.1% of the sample rests with the top ten.

The source is a man aged 50 to 59 with active COVID-19. Sequencing was carried out using peripheral blood.

The CDR3 region has the sequence CASSSPRATTNEKLFF. The DNA is as follows: TGTGCCAGCAGCTCCCCGAGGGCCACAACTAATGAAAAACTGTTTTTT. The sequence joins TRBV7-9 to TRBJ1-4; the D gene cannot be resolved reliably. V was cut back by 4 bases and J by 0 bases, leaving a gap of 12 bases between them. The CDR3 holds 16 amino acids from the cysteine to the phenylalanine. Just CDR3 DNA is preserved here, 48 bases in frame from base 1. Reading the germline V gene (reference sequence) gives CDR1 SEHNR and CDR2 FQNEAQ. Beyond the CDR3, the reference TRBV7-9 and TRBJ1-4 genes provide the residues; the full variable domain reads: DTGVSQNPRHKITKRGQNVTFRCDPISEHNRLYWYRQTLGQGPEFLTYFQNEAQLEKSRLLSDRFSAERPKGSFSTLEIQRTEQGDSAMYLCASSSPRATTNEKLFFGSGTQLSVL.